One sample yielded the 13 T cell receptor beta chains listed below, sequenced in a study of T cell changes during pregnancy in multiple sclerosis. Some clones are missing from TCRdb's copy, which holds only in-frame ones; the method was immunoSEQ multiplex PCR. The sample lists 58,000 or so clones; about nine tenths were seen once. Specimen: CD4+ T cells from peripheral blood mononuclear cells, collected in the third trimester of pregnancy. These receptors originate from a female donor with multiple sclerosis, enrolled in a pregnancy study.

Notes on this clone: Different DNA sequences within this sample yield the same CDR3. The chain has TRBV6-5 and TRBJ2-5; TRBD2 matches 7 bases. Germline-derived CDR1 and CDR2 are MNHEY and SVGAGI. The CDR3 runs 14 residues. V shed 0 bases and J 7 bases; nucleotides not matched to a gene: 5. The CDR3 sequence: CASSYSGGRGTQYF. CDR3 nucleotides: TGTGCCAGCAGTTACTCTGGCGGGAGAGGGACCCAGTACTTC.

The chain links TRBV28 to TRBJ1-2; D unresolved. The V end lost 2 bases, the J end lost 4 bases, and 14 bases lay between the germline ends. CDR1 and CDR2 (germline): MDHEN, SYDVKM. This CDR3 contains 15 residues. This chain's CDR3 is CASSLGQSMGYGYTF. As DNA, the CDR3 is TGTGCCAGCAGTTTAGGGCAGTCTATGGGCTATGGCTACACCTTC.

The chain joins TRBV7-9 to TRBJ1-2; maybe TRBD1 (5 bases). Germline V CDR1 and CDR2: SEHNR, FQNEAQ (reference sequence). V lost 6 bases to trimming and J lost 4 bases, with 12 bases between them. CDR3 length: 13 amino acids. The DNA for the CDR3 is TGTGCCAGCAGGGGGGAGGGATTCTATGGCTACACCTTC. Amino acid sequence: CASRGEGFYGYTF.

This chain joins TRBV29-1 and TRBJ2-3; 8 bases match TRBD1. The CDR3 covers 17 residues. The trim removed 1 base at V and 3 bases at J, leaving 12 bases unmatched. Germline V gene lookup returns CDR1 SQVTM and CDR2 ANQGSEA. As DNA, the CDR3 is TGCAGCGTTGAAGGGAAGACAGGGGATGTTTTTACAGATACGCAGTATTTT. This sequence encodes CSVEGKTGDVFTDTQYF.

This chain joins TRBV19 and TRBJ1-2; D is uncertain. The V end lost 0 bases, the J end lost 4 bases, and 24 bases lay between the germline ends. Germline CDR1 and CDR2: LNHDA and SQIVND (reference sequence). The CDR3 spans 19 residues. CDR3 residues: CASSIDLFGPAQASYGYTF. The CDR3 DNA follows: TGTGCCAGTAGTATAGATCTATTCGGCCCAGCCCAGGCGTCCTATGGCTACACCTTC.

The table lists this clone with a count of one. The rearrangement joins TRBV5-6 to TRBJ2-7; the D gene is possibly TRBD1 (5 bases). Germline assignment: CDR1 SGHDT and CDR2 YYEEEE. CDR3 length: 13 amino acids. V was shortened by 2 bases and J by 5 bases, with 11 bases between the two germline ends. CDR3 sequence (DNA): TGTGCCAGCAGCTTTCTACCAGGGCACGAGCAGTACTTC. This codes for CASSFLPGHEQYF.

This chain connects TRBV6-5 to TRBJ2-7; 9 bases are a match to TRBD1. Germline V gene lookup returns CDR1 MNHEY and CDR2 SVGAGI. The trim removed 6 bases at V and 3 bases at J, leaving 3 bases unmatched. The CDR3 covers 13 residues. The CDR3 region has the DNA TGTGCCAGCAGGGGGACAGGGAGCTACGAGCAGTACTTC. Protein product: CASRGTGSYEQYF.

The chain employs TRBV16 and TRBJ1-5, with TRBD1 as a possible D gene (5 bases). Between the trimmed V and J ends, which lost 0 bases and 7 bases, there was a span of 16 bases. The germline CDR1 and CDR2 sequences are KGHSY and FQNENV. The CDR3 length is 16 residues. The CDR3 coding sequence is TGTGCCAGCAGCCAATCAGGGCAGGGCGGGAGACAGCCCCAGCATTTT. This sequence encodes CASSQSGQGGRQPQHF.

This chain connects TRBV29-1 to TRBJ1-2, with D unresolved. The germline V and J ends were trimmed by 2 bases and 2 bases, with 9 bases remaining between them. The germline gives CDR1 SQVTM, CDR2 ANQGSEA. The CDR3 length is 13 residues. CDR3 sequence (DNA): TGCAGCGTTGAATGGGCGGGAAACTATGGCTACACCTTC. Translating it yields CSVEWAGNYGYTF.

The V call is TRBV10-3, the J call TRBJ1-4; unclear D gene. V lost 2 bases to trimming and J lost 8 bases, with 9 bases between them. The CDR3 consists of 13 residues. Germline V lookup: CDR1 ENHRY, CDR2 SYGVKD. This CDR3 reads CAISEVSTEKLFF. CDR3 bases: TGTGCCATCAGTGAGGTGTCAACAGAAAAACTGTTTTTT.

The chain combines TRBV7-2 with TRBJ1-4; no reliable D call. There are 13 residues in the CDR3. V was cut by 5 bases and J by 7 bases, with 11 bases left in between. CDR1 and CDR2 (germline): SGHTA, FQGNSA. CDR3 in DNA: TGTGCCAGCAGCCCGACTCCCGGTGAAAAACTGTTTTTT. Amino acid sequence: CASSPTPGEKLFF.

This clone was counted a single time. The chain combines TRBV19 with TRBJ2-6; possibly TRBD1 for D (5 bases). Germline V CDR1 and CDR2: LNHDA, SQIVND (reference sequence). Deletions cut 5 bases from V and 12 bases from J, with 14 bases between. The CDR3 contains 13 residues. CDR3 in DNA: TGTGCCAGTAGTGCCTCTCCAGGGATCGTCCTGACTTTC. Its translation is CASSASPGIVLTF.

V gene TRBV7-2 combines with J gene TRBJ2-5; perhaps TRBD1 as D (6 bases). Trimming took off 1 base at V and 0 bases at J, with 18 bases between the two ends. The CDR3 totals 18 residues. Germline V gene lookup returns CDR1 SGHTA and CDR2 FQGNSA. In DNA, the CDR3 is TGTGCCAGCAGCTTAGTGGGGCCCGGGACACTCCACCAAGAGACCCAGTACTTC. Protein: CASSLVGPGTLHQETQYF.